The subject of this entry is one T cell receptor beta chain. Trimming took off 1 base at V and 8 bases at J, with 17 bases between the two ends. The germline CDR1 and CDR2 sequences are LNHDA and SQIVND (reference sequence). This CDR3 has 16 amino acids. Repertoires were generated with immunoSEQ multiplex PCR, while TCRdb's copy carries only in-frame clones and drops some. This sample has about 11,000 clones, with approximately 89% found just once. Treatment was busulfan-fludarabine conditioning, a marrow graft, and cyclophosphamide on days +3 and +4. The data derive from a study of T cells after posttransplantation cyclophosphamide.

This rearrangement joins TRBV19 to TRBJ1-4, with D unclear. This sequence was found in a young adult male patient who received an allogeneic stem cell transplant from a related donor, was CMV-positive, and had acute GVHD only. Some T cells may have come from the graft donor. Source: CD4+ T cells sorted from PBMCs, taken after allogeneic stem cell transplant with posttransplant cyclophosphamide. CDR3 sequence: CASSIGMTLTGEKLFF. The CDR3 DNA follows: TGTGCCAGTAGTATAGGGATGACCCTGACCGGGGAAAAACTGTTTTTT.